The sequence of this T cell receptor beta chain was determined in a study of PD-1 blockade in classical Hodgkin lymphoma. Trimming cost V 5 bases and J 8 bases; bases outside gene matches: 10. CDR1 SGHKS and CDR2 YYEKEE come from the germline V gene (reference sequence). This CDR3 region has 15 residues. The sample's time point: cycle 4 day 1 (C4D1), after five to seven weeks of nivolumab. Patients all relapsed after autologous stem cell transplantation, and there was variation in brentuximab vedotin exposure. Reported best responses ranged across complete response, partial response or progressive disease. This clone has a single count. The table came from immunoSEQ multiplex PCR; TCRdb's copy has only in-frame clones and leaves some out. The sample has roughly 90,000 clones; over 80% are singletons.

V and J are TRBV5-5 and TRBJ1-4, with 9 bases that match TRBD1. This sequence originates from a human donor with classical Hodgkin lymphoma. This material consisted of peripheral blood mononuclear cells (PBMCs), taken before the fourth cycle of nivolumab. CDR3 region: CASRPPGQGGEKLFF. The CDR3 coding sequence is TGTGCCAGCAGACCTCCGGGACAGGGAGGCGAAAAACTGTTTTTT.